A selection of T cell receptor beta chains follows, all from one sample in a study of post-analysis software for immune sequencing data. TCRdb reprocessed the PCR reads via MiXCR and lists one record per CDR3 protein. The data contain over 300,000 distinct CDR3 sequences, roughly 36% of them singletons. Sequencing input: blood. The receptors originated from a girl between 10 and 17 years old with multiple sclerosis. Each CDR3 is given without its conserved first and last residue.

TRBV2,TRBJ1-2,ASGTTGVQYGYT
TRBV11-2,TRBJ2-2,ASSLGRKRAGELF
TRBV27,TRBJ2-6,ASIARPGAQWSGANVLT
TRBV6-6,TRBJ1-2,ASSPMIRGKTHGYT
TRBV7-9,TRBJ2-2,ASSFDSRTSASRNTGELF
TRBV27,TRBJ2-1,ASSGWASGGVQF
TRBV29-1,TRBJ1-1,SVKGQGVNTEAF
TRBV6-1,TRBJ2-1,ASSSGGSDWNEQF
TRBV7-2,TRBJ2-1,ASSSGGLAGFNEPF
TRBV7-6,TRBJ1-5,ASSLFRDGQPQH
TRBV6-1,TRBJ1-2,ASGQEPPGAYGYT
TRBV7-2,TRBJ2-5,ASSLASTSGQETQY
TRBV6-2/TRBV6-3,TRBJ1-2,ASSYWAGDYGYT
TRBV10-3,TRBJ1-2,AITSWGNYGYT
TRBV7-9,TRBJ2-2,ASSPLRGAVTGELF
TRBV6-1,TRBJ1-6,ASSNRDRGLNSPLH
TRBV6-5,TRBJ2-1,ASSYLLGVRGGADEQF
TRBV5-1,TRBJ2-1,ASSLVRKSEQF
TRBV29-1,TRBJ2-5,SVEQGVEETQY
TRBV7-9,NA,ASSLAGWKNIQY
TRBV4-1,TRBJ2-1,ASSQEGGRSSYNEQF
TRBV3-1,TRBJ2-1,ASSRPLGGSSYNEQF
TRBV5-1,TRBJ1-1,ASSYDPRGLSAF
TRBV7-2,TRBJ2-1,ASSLVRGEQF
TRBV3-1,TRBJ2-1,ASRSSGGENEQF
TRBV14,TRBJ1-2,ASSPRTGVGDGYT
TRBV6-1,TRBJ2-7,ASIPPLASHEQY
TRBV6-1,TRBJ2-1,ASSGEGGITYNEQF
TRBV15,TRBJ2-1,ATSGGGGMNNEQF
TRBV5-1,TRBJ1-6,ASSLTVPSGGSPLH
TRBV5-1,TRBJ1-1,ASSPLGATEAF
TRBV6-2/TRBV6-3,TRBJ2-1,ASSYPGLSGNEQF
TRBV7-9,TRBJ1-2,ASSPGSGGYT
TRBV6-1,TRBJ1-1,ASSEVTVYTEAF
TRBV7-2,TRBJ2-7,ASSFLAGGLYEQY
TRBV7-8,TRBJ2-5,ASSSYPRDPLGETQY
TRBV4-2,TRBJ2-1,ASKNEKSSYNEQF